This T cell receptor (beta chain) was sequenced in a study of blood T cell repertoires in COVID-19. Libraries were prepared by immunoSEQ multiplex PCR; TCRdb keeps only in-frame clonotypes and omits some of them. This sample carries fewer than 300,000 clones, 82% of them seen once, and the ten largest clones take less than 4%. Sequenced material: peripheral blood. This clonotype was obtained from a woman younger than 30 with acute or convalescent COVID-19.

CDR3 sequence reads: CATSDLGVNQPQHF. As DNA, the CDR3 is TGTGCCACCAGTGATTTAGGGGTAAATCAGCCCCAGCATTTT. The V and J genes are TRBV24-1 and TRBJ1-5; D possibly corresponds to TRBD1 (5 bases). CDR1 KGHDR and CDR2 SFDVKD come from the germline V gene. V lost 1 base to trimming and J lost 4 bases, with 7 bases between them. The CDR3 is 14 residues long.